Below, one T cell receptor beta chain is given with its context. Under the authors' procedure: From reference gene primer amplification, estimates of nucleated cell counts were derived. The method was immunoSEQ multiplex PCR; TCRdb's version includes in-frame clones alone and lacks a portion of them. The V and J calls and clone size come from that table; D and trimming were worked out from the DNA. This table holds roughly 300,000 clones, roughly 85% found once. The data are from a study of blood T cell repertoires in COVID-19. The overall study: COVID-19 samples from acute and convalescent phases originated in the United States, Italy and Spain. The cDNA or gDNA used as material had been derived from T cells, B-cell-depleted T cells, or PBMCs.

The germline V gene has CDR1 LGHNT and CDR2 FRNRAP. V was cut by 6 bases and J by 7 bases, with 13 bases left in between. The CDR3 runs to 13 residues. Sequences were obtained from peripheral blood. This receptor was obtained from a human donor in a cohort sampled during active COVID-19. This chain links TRBV12-5 with TRBJ2-1; D unclear. CDR3 in amino acids: CASGRDPWNEQFF. CDR3 coding DNA: TGTGCTAGTGGCCGCGATCCCTGGAATGAGCAGTTCTTC.